The present TCR beta chain was sequenced within a study of low-dose radiotherapy and immunotherapy resistance in tumors. As to this clonotype: A far bigger clonotype differs at one base, so this is likely a read error.

TRAV and TRBV primers primed cDNA for both TCRalpha and TCRbeta. The authors ran around 19 PCR cycles to amplify TCRs with a constant-region primer and V-primer adapter. Using its own MiXCR run on the reads, TCRdb lists one record per CDR3 protein. The table lists under 90,000 distinct CDR3 sequences, less than 35% of them singletons. Germline CDR1 and CDR2: SGHVS and FNYEAQ. CDR3 length: 9 amino acids. Noted time point: before trial treatment. Source: PBMCs, taken before treatment. The chain has TRBV7-6 and TRBJ2-1; 8 bases match TRBD1. This TCR came from a female donor with ovarian cancer. The chain's CDR3 is CDSSRGHFF. CDR3 DNA: TGTGACAGCAGCAGGGGGCACTTCTTC.